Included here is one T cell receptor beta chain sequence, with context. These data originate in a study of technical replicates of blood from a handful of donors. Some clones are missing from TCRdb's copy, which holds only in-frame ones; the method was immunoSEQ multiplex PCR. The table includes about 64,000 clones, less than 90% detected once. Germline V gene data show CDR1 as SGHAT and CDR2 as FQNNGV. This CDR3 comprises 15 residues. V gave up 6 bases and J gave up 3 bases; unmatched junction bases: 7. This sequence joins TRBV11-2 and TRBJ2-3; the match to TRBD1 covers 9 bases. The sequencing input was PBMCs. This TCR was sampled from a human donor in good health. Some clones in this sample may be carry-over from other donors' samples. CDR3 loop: CASSQQGARTDTQYF. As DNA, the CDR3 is TGTGCCAGCAGTCAACAGGGGGCGCGAACAGATACGCAGTATTTT.